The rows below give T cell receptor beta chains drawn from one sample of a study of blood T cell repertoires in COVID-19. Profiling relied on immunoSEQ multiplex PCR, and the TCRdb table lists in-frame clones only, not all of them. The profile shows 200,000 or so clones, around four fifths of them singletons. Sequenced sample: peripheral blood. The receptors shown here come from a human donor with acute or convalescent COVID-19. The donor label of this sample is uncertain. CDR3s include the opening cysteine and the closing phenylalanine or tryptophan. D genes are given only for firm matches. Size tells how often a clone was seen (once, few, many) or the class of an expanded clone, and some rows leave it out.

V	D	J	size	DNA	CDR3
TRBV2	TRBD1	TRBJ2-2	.	TGTGCCAGTAGGGGACAGGGGGCTTCTGGGGAGCTGTTTTTT	CASRGQGASGELFF
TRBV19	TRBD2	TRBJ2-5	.	TGTGCCAGTAACCTCGGGACTAGCGGGAGAGGGGGGCAAGAGACCCAGTACTTC	CASNLGTSGRGGQETQYF
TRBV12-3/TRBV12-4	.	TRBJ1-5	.	TGTGCCAGCAGTTTCCTGAGCAATCAGCCCCAGCATTTT	CASSFLSNQPQHF
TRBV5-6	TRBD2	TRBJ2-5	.	TGTGCCAGCAGCGTTAATAGCGGGAGGGGCGGTGAGACCCAGTACTTC	CASSVNSGRGGETQYF
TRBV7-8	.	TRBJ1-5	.	TGTGCCAGCAGCCCGAGAAGACGTCTGATTAGTTACCGTCAGGGGCCGATTCAGCCCCAGCATTTT	CASSPRRRLISYRQGPIQPQHF
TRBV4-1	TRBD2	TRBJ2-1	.	TGCGCCAGCAGCCAAGGCGTTAGTACTAGCGGGAGTTACAATGAGCAGTTCTTC	CASSQGVSTSGSYNEQFF
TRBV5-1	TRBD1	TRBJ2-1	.	TGCGCCAGCAGCCGGATTGGGGGGACAGGGAATGTTAATGAGCAGTTCTTC	CASSRIGGTGNVNEQFF
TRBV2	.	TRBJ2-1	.	TGTGCCAGCACACGGTACTCCTACAATGAGCAGTTCTTC	CASTRYSYNEQFF
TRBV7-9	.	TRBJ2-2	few	TGTGCCAGCACCGGACAGACGGGCACCGGGGAGCTGTTTTTT	CASTGQTGTGELFF
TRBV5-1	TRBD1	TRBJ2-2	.	TGCGCCAGCAGCAACGGACAGGGGGCGACCACCGGGGAGCTGTTTTTT	CASSNGQGATTGELFF
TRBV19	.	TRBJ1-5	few	TGTGCCAGTAGAGAGGCAGGGAGGTTCAGACAGCCCCAGCATTTT	CASREAGRFRQPQHF
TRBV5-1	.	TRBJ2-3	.	TGCGCCAGTGCCCGGGGAGATACGCAGTATTTT	CASARGDTQYF
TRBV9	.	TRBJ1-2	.	TGTGCCAGCAGCGTAGCTACGGGTGACTATGGCTACACCTTC	CASSVATGDYGYTF
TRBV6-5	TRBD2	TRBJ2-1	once	TGTGCCAGCAGTTACCGTCTAGCGGGTGGAATTGAGCAGTTCTTC	CASSYRLAGGIEQFF
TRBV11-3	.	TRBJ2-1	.	TGTGCCAGCAGCTCGGGATTTAGCTCCTACAATGAGCAGTTCTTC	CASSSGFSSYNEQFF
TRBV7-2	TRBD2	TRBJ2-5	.	TGTGCCAGCAGTCGTGGGGAGGGAGAGACCCAGTACTTC	CASSRGEGETQYF
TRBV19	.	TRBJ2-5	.	TGTGCCAGTAGTATAGTGAGAGGGCACCAAGAGACCCAGTACTTC	CASSIVRGHQETQYF
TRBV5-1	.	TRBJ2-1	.	TGCGCCAGCAGTCTTAGCCAGAGCTCCTACAATGAGCAGTTCTTC	CASSLSQSSYNEQFF
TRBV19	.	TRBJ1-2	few	TGTGCCAGTAGGGTACGGGGGTCTAACTATGGCTACACCTTC	CASRVRGSNYGYTF
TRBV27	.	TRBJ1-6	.	TGTGCCAGCAGTTTAGTCCTTGAAACCGACACCCTCCACTTT	CASSLVLETDTLHF
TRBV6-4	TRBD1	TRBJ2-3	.	TGTGCCAGCAGTTCGACAGGGTTTACTAGCACAGATACGCAGTATTTT	CASSSTGFTSTDTQYF
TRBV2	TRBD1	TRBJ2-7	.	TGTGCCAGCAGTGTGGGAACGACAGGGTGGTACTACGAGCAGTACTTC	CASSVGTTGWYYEQYF
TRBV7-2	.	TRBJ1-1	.	TGTGCCAGCAGCTTAGAAGGGGGGAACACTGAAGCTTTCTTT	CASSLEGGNTEAFF
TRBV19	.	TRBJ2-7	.	TGTGCCAGTAGTATAAGACTGACCTACGAGCAGTACTTC	CASSIRLTYEQYF
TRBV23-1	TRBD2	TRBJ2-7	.	TGCGCCGGAATCCCGGGAGGGCACTTC	CAGIPGGHF
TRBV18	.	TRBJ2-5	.	TGTGCCAGCTCACCAGCTCTGAGCCAAGAGACCCAGTACTTC	CASSPALSQETQYF
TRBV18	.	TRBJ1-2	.	TGTGCCAGCTCGACCCGGGAGGCAGACTATGGCTACACCTTC	CASSTREADYGYTF
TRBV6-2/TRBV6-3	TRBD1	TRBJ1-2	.	TGTGCCAGCAGTATTCCCGGGACAGGGGTTCGGAACTATGGCTACACCTTC	CASSIPGTGVRNYGYTF
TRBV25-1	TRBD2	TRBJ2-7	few	TGTGCCAGCAGTGATCCAGCGGGAGCCTCGTACGAGCAGTACTTC	CASSDPAGASYEQYF
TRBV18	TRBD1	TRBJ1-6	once	TGTGCCAGCTCACCGCTGGACAGGGGGGATTCACCCCTCCACTTT	CASSPLDRGDSPLHF
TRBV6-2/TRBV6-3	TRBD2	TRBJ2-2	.	TGTGCCAGCAGTCTGCGGCGGGAGGGGACCGGGGAGCTGTTTTTT	CASSLRREGTGELFF
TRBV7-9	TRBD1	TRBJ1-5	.	TGTGCCAGCAGCGACGGACAGGGGCTCAATCAGCCCCAGCATTTT	CASSDGQGLNQPQHF
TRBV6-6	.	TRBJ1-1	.	TGTGCCAGCAGTTATAGACAGGAGATGAACACTGAAGCTTTCTTT	CASSYRQEMNTEAFF
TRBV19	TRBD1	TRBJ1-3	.	TGTGCCAGTAGTATCAGACAGGGAAGCTCTGGAAACACCATATATTTT	CASSIRQGSSGNTIYF
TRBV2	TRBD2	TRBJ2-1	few	TGTGCCAGCAGTGTCGGGACTAGCGGTGGAGTCAGTGAGCAGTTCTTC	CASSVGTSGGVSEQFF
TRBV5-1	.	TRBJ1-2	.	TGCGCCAGCAGCTCGGGGAACCAGGGAGGCGATGGCTACACCTTC	CASSSGNQGGDGYTF
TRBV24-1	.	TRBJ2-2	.	TGTGCCACCAGTGACCCTAGCAGGGGTACCGGGGAGCTGTTTTTT	CATSDPSRGTGELFF
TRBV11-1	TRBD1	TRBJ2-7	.	TGTGCCAGCAGCTTAGGACAGGGGGTCTACGAGCAGTACTTC	CASSLGQGVYEQYF